This TCR beta chain was observed in a study of blood T cell repertoires in COVID-19. Study-wide context: COVID-19 samples from acute and convalescent phases originated in the United States, Italy and Spain. T cells, B-cell-depleted T cells, or PBMCs provided the cDNA or gDNA that served as material.

This clone was counted a few times. The authors' processing: Scientists estimated how many nucleated cells there were by amplifying reference gene primers. Measured with immunoSEQ multiplex PCR; TCRdb has only the in-frame clones, and not every one. V, J and clone size are taken as reported in that table, and D and trimming were inferred from the DNA itself. The profile shows some 160,000 clones, 65% to 85% of them singletons. Per germline, CDR1 LGHDT and CDR2 YNNKEL (reference sequence). This CDR3 comprises 13 residues. V was trimmed by 3 bases and J by 6 bases, leaving 11 bases between them. The V and J genes are TRBV3-1 (or the pseudogene TRBV3-2) and TRBJ1-2; no definite D call. The sequence came from a woman aged 45-65 years with acute or convalescent COVID-19. The sequenced sample consisted of peripheral blood. The CDR3 loop is CASSQDGRDGYTF. The CDR3 coding sequence is TGTGCCAGCAGCCAGGACGGGAGGGATGGCTACACCTTC.